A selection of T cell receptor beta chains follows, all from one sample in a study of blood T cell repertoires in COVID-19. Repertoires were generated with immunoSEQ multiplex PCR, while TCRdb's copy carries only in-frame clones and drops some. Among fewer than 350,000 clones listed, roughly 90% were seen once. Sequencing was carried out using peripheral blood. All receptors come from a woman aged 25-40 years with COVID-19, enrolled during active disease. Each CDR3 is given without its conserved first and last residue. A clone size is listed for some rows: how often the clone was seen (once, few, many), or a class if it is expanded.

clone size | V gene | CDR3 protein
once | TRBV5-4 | ASSLQGADGYT
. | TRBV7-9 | ASSRSLTEAF
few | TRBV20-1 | SARENYGYT
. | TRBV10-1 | ASSGSLHYGYT
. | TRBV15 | ATSRDGRPGAGELF
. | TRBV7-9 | ASQSEGAGVSYEQY
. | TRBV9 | ASSVGSLSDTQY
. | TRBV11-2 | ASRNRLTSGVYEQF
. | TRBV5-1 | ASSWRRGYEQY
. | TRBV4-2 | ASSHPRTGLPEAF
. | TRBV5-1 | ASRWLTGGRTQY
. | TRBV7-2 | ASSPGGSTGELF
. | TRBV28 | AMAGGPYYGYT
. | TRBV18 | ASSPPAGGRNQPQH
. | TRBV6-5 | ASRDSITNEKLF
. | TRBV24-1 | ATSDGDRARSYEQY
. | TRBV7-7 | ASSPGLAGGRGEQF
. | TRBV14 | ASSQPQIRQGRQPQH
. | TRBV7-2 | ASSARTSGGEDEQF
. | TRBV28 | ASRETGWGYT
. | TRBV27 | ASSSHTGTNTEAF
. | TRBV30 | AWTTGEEDTQY
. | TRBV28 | ASSFWQGNYEQY
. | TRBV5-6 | ASSPTSVASEQY
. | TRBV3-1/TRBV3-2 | ASSQVTGTVDEKLF
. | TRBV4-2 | ASLERGHPDNEQF
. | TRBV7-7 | ASSVSGTGEKLF
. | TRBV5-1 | ASSRTGLTEAF
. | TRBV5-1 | ASSSTQGLYEQY
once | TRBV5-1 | ASSLVAGAVYEQY
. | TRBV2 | ASSGHAEYTEAF
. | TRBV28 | ASSFLEGNSPLH
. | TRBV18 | ASSRTGPSNTYTEAF
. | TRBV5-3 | ARSSQLAGQTNTEAF
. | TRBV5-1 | ASRPSTSGGPAQY
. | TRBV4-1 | ASSQGVDRAYT
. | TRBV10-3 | AISVAGGVQPQH
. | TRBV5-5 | ASSLDRGRPGTEAF
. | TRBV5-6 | ASSLLGAYEQY
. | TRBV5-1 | ASSLISGGDQPQH
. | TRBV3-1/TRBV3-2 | ASSQDAGSTDTQY
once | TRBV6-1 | ASSEWVGQFNQPQH
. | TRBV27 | ASADRVNTDTQY
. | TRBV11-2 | ASSLAGDGYT
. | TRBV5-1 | ASSLTDYEQF
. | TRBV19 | ASTLTSGGAREQF
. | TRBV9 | ASSYSTRPGIEKNNEQF
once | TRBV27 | ASSSGTGGYEQY
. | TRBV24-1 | ATRSGIMNTEAF
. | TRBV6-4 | ASSESTGGAWHEQY
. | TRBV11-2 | ASSLGSGGGGFYEQY
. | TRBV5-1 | ASSLDRDTEAF
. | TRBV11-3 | ASSIRDRGNEQY
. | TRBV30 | AWNPSGAYEQY
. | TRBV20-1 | RGDSGNEQF
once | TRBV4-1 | ASSPTANYGYT
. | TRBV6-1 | ATTDRASSGNTIY
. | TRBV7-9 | ASSKGGDSNQPQH
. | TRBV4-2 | ASSQGTSGADQPQH
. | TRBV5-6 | ASSSGQGAVSNQPQH